Shown below are 22 T cell receptor beta chains from a single sample sequenced in a study of blood T cells in healthy people across ages. PCR was performed a second time for about 6 to 12 cycles using a sample-barcoded 5' primer and a J-beta primer mix. MiXCR, applied by TCRdb to the 5' RACE reads, yields one record per CDR3 protein. Of over 1.5 million distinct CDR3 sequences listed, 49% were seen once; the top ten hold over 2%. The sample taken for sequencing was blood. These receptors were collected from a woman aged 40 to 50 in good health.

This clonotype has just a few counts. The chain has TRBV12-5 and TRBJ2-3, with D tentatively TRBD2 (6 bases). CDR1 and CDR2 from the germline V gene are LGHNT and FRNRAP. This CDR3 region has 15 residues. V lost 1 base, J lost 2 bases, and 10 bases lay in between. CDR3 residues: CASGLGDSPTDTQYF. In DNA form, the CDR3 reads TGTGCTAGTGGTTTGGGGGACTCTCCCACAGATACGCAGTATTTT.

The chain employs TRBV6-2 or TRBV6-3 and TRBJ2-4; D is unresolved. Near its end, the DNA agrees better with TRBJ2-7, so the J call may be wrong. The CDR3 consists of 17 residues. Germline CDR1 is MNHEY and CDR2 is SVGEGT. Written as DNA, the CDR3 is TGTGCCAGCAGTTACCTGCCTGCAGTGAACATCTCCTACGAGCAGTACTTC. This sequence encodes CASSYLPAVNISYEQYF.

This CDR3 is CSATHSQAQYF. CDR3 in DNA: TGCAGTGCAACCCACAGCCAGGCCCAGTACTTC. The chain couples TRBV20-1 to TRBJ2-5; D gene uncertain. CDR1 and CDR2 from the germline V gene are DFQATT and SNEGSKA (reference sequence). The CDR3 consists of 11 residues. Trimming shortened V by 6 bases and J by 9 bases, and 14 bases separated the two germline ends.

The chain has TRBV7-2 and TRBJ2-3; 14 bases line up with TRBD2. Trimming at V came to 4 bases and at J to 2 bases, leaving 8 bases not matched to a gene. CDR3 length: 18 residues. Germline V CDR1 and CDR2: SGHTA, FQGNSA. In DNA form, the CDR3 reads TGTGCCAGCAGCTCGACTAGCGGGGGGGCCCGTCCCACAGATACGCAGTATTTT. Protein sequence: CASSSTSGGARPTDTQYF. The entire variable domain, with the rest obtained from reference TRBV7-2 and TRBJ2-3, is as follows: GAGVSQSPSNKVTEKGKDVELRCDPISGHTALYWYRQSLGQGLEFLIYFQGNSAPDKSGLPSDRFSAERTGGSVSTLTIQRTQQEDSAVYLCASSSTSGGARPTDTQYFGPGTRLTVL.

The chain has TRBV5-6 and TRBJ2-2; D not resolved. Trimming removed 4 bases at V and 4 bases at J, with 5 bases between. Germline V gives CDR1 SGHDT, CDR2 YYEEEE. The CDR3 is 12 residues long. CDR3 amino acids: CASSIFTGELFF. CDR3 sequence (DNA): TGTGCCAGCAGCATTTTCACCGGGGAGCTGTTTTTT.

This rearrangement joins TRBV4-1 to TRBJ2-1, with D hard to call. V dropped 1 base and J dropped 2 bases, with 12 bases sitting between them. The CDR3 spans 16 residues. Germline values: CDR1 MGHRA, CDR2 YSYEKL. The CDR3 protein is CASSQVSLSPYNEQFF. The CDR3 bases are TGCGCCAGCAGCCAAGTAAGCTTATCGCCCTACAATGAGCAGTTCTTC.

The rearrangement uses TRBV4-1 and TRBJ2-3, with 10 bases identical to TRBD2. V lost 1 base, J lost 4 bases, and 11 bases stayed unmatched. The CDR3 extends over 18 amino acids. The germline gives CDR1 MGHRA, CDR2 YSYEKL. For the CDR3, the DNA is TGCGCCAGCAGCCAAGCTAGCGGGGGCCTTCCTATCGCAGATACGCAGTATTTT. Protein: CASSQASGGLPIADTQYF.

The CDR3, as DNA: TGTGCCAGCAGGGCGGGACTAGCGGGGGGGTGGAATGAGCAGTACTTC. Translation: CASRAGLAGGWNEQYF. The chain carries TRBV12-3 or TRBV12-4 and TRBJ2-5; 16 bases map to TRBD2. J was trimmed by 11 bases and V by 6 bases; bases with no gene match: 12. The CDR3 has 16 residues.

The gene calls are TRBV25-1 and TRBJ1-6, with no clear D. CDR1 MGHDK and CDR2 SYGVNS come from the germline V gene. V lost 8 bases and J 7 bases, leaving 12 bases between the germline ends. CDR3 size: 13 residues. CDR3 bases: TGTGCCAGCGGAGCTTCCTGGAATTCACCCCTCCACTTT. It codes for CASGASWNSPLHF.

V gene TRBV9 combines with J gene TRBJ2-3, with D perhaps TRBD1 or TRBD2 (5 bases each). Germline V gives CDR1 SGDLS, CDR2 YYNGEE. This CDR3 comprises 14 residues. V lost 0 bases and J 2 bases, leaving 7 bases between the germline ends. The CDR3 is CASSVGGNTDTQYF. The CDR3 DNA reads as TGTGCCAGCAGCGTAGGGGGGAACACAGATACGCAGTATTTT. Drawing the rest from reference TRBV9 and TRBJ2-3, the complete variable domain is DSGVTQTPKHLITATGQRVTLRCSPRSGDLSVYWYQQSLDQGLQFLIQYYNGEERAKGNILERFSAQQFPDLHSELNLSSLELGDSALYFCASSVGGNTDTQYFGPGTRLTVL.

The chain has TRBV6-1 and TRBJ2-7; D remains unclear. The germline CDR1 and CDR2 sequences are MNHNS and SASEGT. This CDR3 region has 13 residues. V was cut by 1 base and J by 3 bases, with 7 bases left in between. CDR3 region: CASSEVGLYEQYF. CDR3 nucleotide sequence: TGTGCCAGCAGTGAAGTCGGCCTCTACGAGCAGTACTTC.

The gene calls are TRBV11-1 and TRBJ2-6, with D possibly matching TRBD1 (5 bases). The ends were cut back, 5 bases at V and 4 bases at J, with 12 bases in the middle. This CDR3 is 15 amino acids long. Germline CDR1 and CDR2: SGHAT and FQDESV (reference sequence). The CDR3: CASSGQPSGANVLTF. In DNA form, the CDR3 reads TGTGCCAGCAGCGGACAACCCTCAGGGGCCAACGTCCTGACTTTC. The variable domain in full, with the rest retrieved from reference TRBV11-1 and TRBJ2-6, is EAEVAQSPRYKITEKSQAVAFWCDPISGHATLYWYRQILGQGPELLVQFQDESVVDDSQLPKDRFSAERLKGVDSTLKIQPAELGDSAMYLCASSGQPSGANVLTFGAGSRLTVL.

The V gene is TRBV4-3, the J gene TRBJ2-5; D tentatively fits TRBD1 or TRBD2 (5 bases each). Per germline, CDR1 LGHNA and CDR2 YSLEER. The CDR3 has 15 amino acids. Trimming cost V 4 bases and J 0 bases, with 12 bases left between them. As DNA, the CDR3 is TGCGCCAGCAGCCGGGGGACCGGGTACCAAGAGACCCAGTACTTC. Protein: CASSRGTGYQETQYF.

Regarding this clonotype: This may stem from a read error, because a much larger clone lies one nucleotide away. This chain links TRBV6-1 with TRBJ2-1; D not resolved. Germline V lookup: CDR1 MNHNS, CDR2 SASEGT. V lost 6 bases to trimming and J lost 5 bases, with 5 bases between them. The CDR3 has 11 amino acids. CDR3 amino acids: CASSINNEQFF. The CDR3 DNA reads as TGTGCCAGCAGCATTAACAATGAGCAGTTCTTC.

The V gene is TRBV5-8, the J gene TRBJ1-5; D remains ambiguous. V gave up 4 bases and J gave up 0 bases, with 11 bases separating them. The CDR3 totals 15 residues. The germline V gene encodes CDR1 SGHTS and CDR2 YDEGEE. CDR3 in amino acids: CASSGDGYSNQPQHF. In nucleotides, the CDR3 is TGTGCCAGCAGCGGAGACGGATATAGCAATCAGCCCCAGCATTTT.

V and J are TRBV7-3 and TRBJ2-1, with D tentatively TRBD1 (5 bases). Looked up from germline, CDR1 is SGHTA and CDR2 is FQGTGA. The CDR3 runs to 15 residues. V was trimmed by 2 bases and J by 3 bases, leaving 11 bases between them. CDR3 nucleotide sequence: TGTGCCAGCAGCTTATCAGGGAATTTCTACAATGAGCAGTTCTTC. It encodes CASSLSGNFYNEQFF.

The chain links TRBV7-9 to TRBJ2-7; no clear D. Trimming left V 4 bases short and J 0 bases short, with 13 bases between. The germline gives CDR1 SEHNR, CDR2 FQNEAQ (reference sequence). This CDR3 region has 15 residues. CDR3 in amino acids: CASSSPGPSSYEQYF. The CDR3 coding sequence is TGTGCCAGCAGCTCACCGGGCCCTAGCTCCTACGAGCAGTACTTC. Complete variable domain (other parts from reference TRBV7-9 and TRBJ2-7): DTGVSQNPRHKITKRGQNVTFRCDPISEHNRLYWYRQTLGQGPEFLTYFQNEAQLEKSRLLSDRFSAERPKGSFSTLEIQRTEQGDSAMYLCASSSPGPSSYEQYFGPGTRLTVT.

This clonotype has just a few counts. V gene TRBV21-1 combines with J gene TRBJ2-7; TRBD1 is taken as the D call from the table, unchecked against the DNA. TRBV21-1 is reported as a pseudogene. There are 14 residues in the CDR3. CDR3 sequence (DNA): TGTGCCAGCAGGTTGAGGGACAGGAGCCACGAGCAGTACTTC. Translation: CASRLRDRSHEQYF.

In its sample, this clonotype was seen a few times. A read error may produce the germline difference seen at one junction end. The genes are TRBV20-1 and TRBJ1-4; unclear D gene. Germline V gene sequence: CDR1 DFQATT, CDR2 SNEGSKA (reference sequence). This CDR3 comprises 11 residues. DNA of the CDR3: TGCAGTGCTAGAGTGCAGGAAACACTGTTTTTT. Its protein is CSARVQETLFF.

This clonotype has just a few counts. This chain joins TRBV27 and TRBJ1-2; TRBD1 is a possible D gene (6 bases). The CDR3 runs 16 residues. The V and J ends lost 1 base and 5 bases respectively, with 17 bases between them. Germline lookup yields CDR1 MNHEY and CDR2 SMNVEV (reference sequence). CDR3 in amino acids: CASSLYREGHPYGYTF. CDR3 coding DNA: TGTGCCAGCAGTTTATACAGGGAAGGTCACCCTTATGGCTACACCTTC.

This chain joins TRBV28 and TRBJ2-3; tentatively, D is TRBD1 (5 bases). Per germline, CDR1 MDHEN and CDR2 SYDVKM. CDR3 length: 12 residues. V lost 8 bases, J lost 2 bases, and 8 bases lay in between. CDR3 DNA sequence: TGTGCCAGCCACAGGTACACAGATACGCAGTATTTT. This encodes CASHRYTDTQYF.

This clonotype was recorded once. The chain couples TRBV19 to TRBJ2-3; D is unresolved. Per the germline V gene, CDR1 is LNHDA and CDR2 is SQIVND (reference sequence). This CDR3 has 14 amino acids. V dropped 7 bases and J dropped 2 bases, with 13 bases sitting between them. The chain's CDR3 is CASTPARPTDTQYF. Written as DNA, the CDR3 is TGTGCCAGTACTCCAGCCCGGCCCACAGATACGCAGTATTTT.